This T cell receptor beta chain appears in the sequencing data of a study of blood T cells in healthy people across ages. A second 7 to 11 cycle PCR used barcoded and J-beta primers. The template-switch adaptor, which had 12 random nucleotides, put a tag on each cDNA molecule. Each of the samples gave a minimum of 2.5 million paired-end reads that contained CDR3. TCRdb re-called the 5' RACE reads through MiXCR, storing one row per CDR3 protein. The repertoire holds about 1.7 million distinct CDR3 sequences, with 28% as singletons. Germline lookup yields CDR1 SGHRS and CDR2 YFSETQ. V was cut by 0 bases and J by 4 bases, with 16 bases left in between. The CDR3 totals 16 residues. The study recruited healthy Caucasian donors from Russia who were aged about 6 to 90.

The TCR originated in a young woman in good health. Sequencing was carried out using blood. This chain links TRBV5-1 with TRBJ2-5, with D possibly matching TRBD2 (6 bases). Written as DNA, the CDR3 is TGCGCCAGCAGCTTGGCCGGGGGAACACGGGCAGAGACCCAGTACTTC. Encoded protein: CASSLAGGTRAETQYF.